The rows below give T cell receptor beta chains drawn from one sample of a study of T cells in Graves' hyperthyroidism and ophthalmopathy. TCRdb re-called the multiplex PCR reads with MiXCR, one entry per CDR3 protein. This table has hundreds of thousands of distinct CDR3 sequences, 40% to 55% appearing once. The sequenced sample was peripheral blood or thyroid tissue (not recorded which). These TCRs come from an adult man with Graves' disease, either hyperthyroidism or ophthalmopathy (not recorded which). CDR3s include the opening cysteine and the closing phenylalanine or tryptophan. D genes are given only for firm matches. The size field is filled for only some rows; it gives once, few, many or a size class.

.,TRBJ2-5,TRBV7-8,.,CASSFGGGGGLVMSETQYF,TGTGCCAGCAGCTTTGGAGGTGGGGGGGGCCTGGTTATGTCGGAGACCCAGTACTTC
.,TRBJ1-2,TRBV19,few,CASRGAAEDPGYTF,TGTGCCAGTAGGGGAGCCGCCGAGGATCCTGGCTACACCTTC
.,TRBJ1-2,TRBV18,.,CASSPPMTDSYYGYTF,TGTGCCAGCTCACCACCGATGACAGACTCATACTATGGCTACACCTTC
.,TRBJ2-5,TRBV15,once,CATSRDPDQPQYF,TGTGCCACCAGCAGAGATCCTGATCAGCCCCAGTACTTC
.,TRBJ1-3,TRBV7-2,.,CASSGGQVFSGNTIYF,TGTGCCAGCAGCGGGGGCCAGGTATTCTCTGGAAACACCATATATTTT
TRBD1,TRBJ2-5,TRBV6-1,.,CASSVQGAVETQYF,TGTGCCAGCAGTGTCCAGGGGGCGGTGGAGACCCAGTACTTC
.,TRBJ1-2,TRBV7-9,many,CASSKLVGADYGYTF,TGTGCCAGCAGCAAGCTTGTGGGGGCAGACTATGGCTACACCTTC
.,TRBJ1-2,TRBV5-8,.,CAAGEWDYGYTF,TGTGCCGCAGGGGAGTGGGACTATGGCTACACCTTC
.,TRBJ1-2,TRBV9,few,CASSVGDLNYGYTF,TGTGCCAGCAGCGTAGGAGACCTAAACTATGGCTACACCTTC
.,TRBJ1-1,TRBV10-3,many,CAITRDANTEAFF,TGTGCCATCACCCGGGATGCTAACACTGAAGCTTTCTTT
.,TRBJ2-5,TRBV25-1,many,CASSDPGSPQETQYF,TGTGCCAGCAGTGATCCCGGGAGCCCTCAGGAGACCCAGTACTTC
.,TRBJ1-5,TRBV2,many,CASSEAQDGGNQPQHF,TGTGCCAGCAGTGAAGCTCAGGACGGAGGGAATCAGCCCCAGCATTTT
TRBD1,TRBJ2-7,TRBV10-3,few,CAISESTGAYEQYF,TGTGCCATCAGTGAGTCGACAGGGGCCTACGAGCAGTACTTC
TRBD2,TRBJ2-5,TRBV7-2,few,CASSLTAGGETQYF,TGTGCCAGCAGCTTGACGGCGGGAGGCGAGACCCAGTACTTC
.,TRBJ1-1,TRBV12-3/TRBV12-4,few,CASSLTTEWREAFF,TGTGCCAGCAGTTTGACGACAGAGTGGAGAGAAGCTTTCTTT
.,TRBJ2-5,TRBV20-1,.,CSALREEGEETQHF,TGCAGTGCCCTCAGGGAAGAAGGGGAAGAGACCCAGCACTTC
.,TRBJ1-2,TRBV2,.,CASSLGGDYGHTF,TGTGCCAGCAGTTTAGGGGGGGACTATGGCCACACCTTC
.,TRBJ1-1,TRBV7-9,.,CASSSQGRSTEAFF,TGTGCCAGCAGCTCCCAGGGTAGAAGCACTGAAGCTTTCTTT
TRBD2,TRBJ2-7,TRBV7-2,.,CASSTNSGTSGEQYF,TGTGCCAGCAGCACGAATAGCGGGACAAGTGGGGAGCAGTACTTC
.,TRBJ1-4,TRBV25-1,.,CASSPGVNEKLFF,TGTGCCAGCAGCCCGGGGGTGAATGAAAAACTGTTTTTT
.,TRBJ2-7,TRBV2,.,CASSPVLKAGEQYF,TGTGCCAGCAGTCCGGTGTTGAAGGCCGGGGAGCAGTACTTC
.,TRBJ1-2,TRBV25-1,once,CACSGRDAPPNYGYTF,TGTGCCTGCAGTGGACGGGACGCACCACCGAACTATGGCTACACCTTC
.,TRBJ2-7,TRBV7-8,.,CASSPPFEGAISYEQYF,TGTGCCAGCAGCCCCCCGTTTGAAGGGGCTATTTCCTACGAGCAGTACTTC
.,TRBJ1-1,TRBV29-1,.,CSVVGIGTETFF,.
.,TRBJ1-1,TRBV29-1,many,CSVREAGTNTEAFF,TGCAGCGTTCGGGAAGCAGGGACGAACACTGAAGCTTTCTTT
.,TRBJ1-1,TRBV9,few,CASSVEYMGAAFF,TGTGCCAGCAGCGTAGAGTACATGGGTGCAGCTTTCTTT
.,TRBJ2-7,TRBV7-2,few,CASSLHMVFYEQYF,TGTGCCAGCAGCTTACATATGGTCTTCTACGAGCAGTACTTC
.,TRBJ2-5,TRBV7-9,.,CASSSRETQDF,TGTGCCAGCAGCTCTCGAGAGACCCAGGACTTC
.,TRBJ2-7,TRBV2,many,CASRDEASYEQYF,TGTGCCAGCCGGGACGAAGCAAGCTACGAGCAGTACTTC
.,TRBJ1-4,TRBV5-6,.,CASSSTTGPKELFF,TGTGCCAGCAGCTCAACCACAGGGCCGAAAGAACTGTTTTTT
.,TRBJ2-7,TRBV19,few,CASSMRQGVYEQYF,TGTGCCAGTAGTATGAGGCAGGGAGTCTACGAGCAGTACTTC
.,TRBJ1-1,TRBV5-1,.,CASSVISTSTEAFF,TGCGCCAGCAGCGTAATTTCAACGAGCACTGAAGCTTTCTTT
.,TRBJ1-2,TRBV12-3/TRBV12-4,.,CASSYLQGANYGYTF,TGTGCCAGCAGCTACCTTCAGGGTGCCAACTATGGCTACACCTTC